The 27 T cell receptor beta chains below come from one sample, sequenced in a study of T cell repertoires in cytomegalovirus infection. Antigens for these TCRs are unknown. TCRdb itself ran the reads through MiXCR, one entry per CDR3 protein. The data contain 300,000 or so distinct CDR3 sequences, more than 20% of them singletons. Sample: cultured PBMCs, taken from culture after CMV antigen stimulation. The receptors were gathered from a human donor in good health (CMV status not recorded). Some clones in this sample may be carry-over from other donors' samples.

This clonotype has ten or more counts. J is TRBJ1-1 and V is TRBV7-8; 9 bases match TRBD1. CDR3 length equals 19 residues. Germline V CDR1 and CDR2: SGHVS, FQNEAQ. V was pared by 0 bases and J by 5 bases, with 16 bases of the junction left unmatched. CDR3 bases: TGTGCCAGCAGCTTAGCGAATCGGGGACAGGGCAGGGTCATGACTGAAGCTTTCTTT. Translating gives CASSLANRGQGRVMTEAFF.

This clonotype occurred a few times. This chain uses TRBV6-2 or TRBV6-3 with TRBJ1-1; weak D call: TRBD1 (5 bases). The CDR3 runs to 13 residues. Germline V gene data show CDR1 as MNHEY and CDR2 as SVGEGT. Trimming shortened V by 6 bases and J by 2 bases, and 10 bases separated the two germline ends. The CDR3 coding sequence is TGTGCCAGCAGACGGGACGGCAACACTGAAGCTTTCTTT. Translated, it gives CASRRDGNTEAFF.

This clonotype was found many times. The chain links TRBV6-5 to TRBJ2-1; 10 bases map to TRBD2. The CDR3 runs 22 residues. J gave up 9 bases and V 0 bases, and 26 bases lay outside the gene matches. From germline, CDR1 is MNHEY and CDR2 SVGAGI. The CDR3 bases are TGTGCCAGCAGTTACTCGAAAAGAGGACAGGGTTCGACTAGCGGGCCGTATGTTGAGCAGTTCTTC. It translates to CASSYSKRGQGSTSGPYVEQFF.

The chain uses TRBV28 and TRBJ1-1; perhaps TRBD1 as D (6 bases). Germline loops: CDR1 MDHEN, CDR2 SYDVKM. Trimming shortened V by 2 bases and J by 6 bases, and 13 bases separated the two germline ends. The CDR3 spans 14 residues. CDR3 in amino acids: CASSLTGQFPEAFF. The CDR3 nucleotides are TGTGCCAGCAGTTTAACCGGACAGTTCCCTGAAGCTTTCTTT.

In this sample, this clonotype turned up many times. V and J are TRBV7-2 and TRBJ2-3; 9 bases align to TRBD2. The germline V gene encodes CDR1 SGHTA and CDR2 FQGNSA. There are 16 residues in the CDR3. V lost 1 base, J lost 4 bases, and 6 bases stayed unmatched. Written as DNA, the CDR3 is TGTGCCAGCAGCTTAGACGCGGGGGGGGCGGCAGATACGCAGTATTTT. Its translation: CASSLDAGGAADTQYF.

This clonotype has ten or more counts. V gene TRBV5-6 combines with J gene TRBJ1-4, with D perhaps TRBD1 (6 bases). The germline gives CDR1 SGHDT, CDR2 YYEEEE. The CDR3 runs to 13 residues. V lost 6 bases and J lost 8, with 14 bases in between. The CDR3 protein is CASTRGLEEKLFF. CDR3 nucleotide sequence: TGTGCCAGCACGCGGGGGCTTGAGGAAAAACTGTTTTTT.

This clonotype came up a few times. The chain joins TRBV7-2 to TRBJ1-2; D is unresolved. V lost 3 bases and J lost 5, with 13 bases in between. Germline CDR1 SGHTA, CDR2 FQGNSA. This CDR3 comprises 14 residues. This CDR3 reads CASSLFGEMYGYTF. The CDR3 coding sequence is TGTGCCAGCAGCTTGTTCGGAGAGATGTATGGCTACACCTTC.

This clonotype was found a few times. The V gene is TRBV6-1, the J gene TRBJ2-2; possible D gene TRBD2, 6 bases. Trimming removed 4 bases at V and 4 bases at J, with 13 bases between. Germline V gene data show CDR1 as MNHNS and CDR2 as SASEGT. This CDR3 contains 15 residues. CDR3 amino acids: CASSGGTAPTGELFF. In DNA form, the CDR3 reads TGTGCCAGCAGTGGCGGGACCGCGCCCACCGGGGAGCTGTTTTTT.

This clonotype was detected a few times. This chain uses TRBV29-1 with TRBJ2-1; 8 positions agree with TRBD2. In germline, CDR1 is SQVTM, CDR2 ANQGSEA. This CDR3 has 12 residues. DNA for the CDR3: TGCGGGACTAGGGGGTCCTACAATGAGCAGTTCTTC. Amino acids: CGTRGSYNEQFF.

This clonotype was observed many times. V usage is TRBV12-3 or TRBV12-4 and J usage is TRBJ2-5, with 8 bases that match TRBD1. This CDR3 is 14 amino acids long. J lost 5 bases, V lost 8 bases, and 10 bases had no gene match. The CDR3 nucleotides are TGTGCCAGCCAGACAGGGGCATTGTTGGAGACCCAGTACTTC. This codes for CASQTGALLETQYF.

This chain joins TRBV6-8 and TRBJ2-7; TRBD2 might be the D (5 bases). Germline CDR1 and CDR2: MNHGY and SAAAGT. The CDR3 loop spans 13 amino acids. Deletions cut 5 bases from V and 8 bases from J, with 16 bases between. The CDR3 reads CASSPSGEFQQYV. For the CDR3, the DNA is TGTGCCAGCAGTCCCAGTGGGGAGTTCCAGCAGTACGTC.

This clonotype was counted a few times. The gene calls are TRBV12-3 or TRBV12-4 and TRBJ2-1; 11 bases agree with TRBD2. CDR3 length: 18 amino acids. V lost 0 bases to trimming and J lost 1 base; unmatched junction nucleotides: 5. This CDR3 is CASSLAGLAAISYNEQFF. The CDR3 DNA sequence: TGTGCCAGCAGTTTAGCGGGACTAGCGGCGATTTCCTACAATGAGCAGTTCTTC.

The chain uses TRBV12-3 or TRBV12-4 and TRBJ2-2; a possible D gene is TRBD2 (6 bases). The CDR3 length is 15 residues. V lost 4 bases and J lost 7, with 16 bases in between. The chain's CDR3 is CASSSGTLKNGELFF. Written as DNA, the CDR3 is TGTGCCAGCAGTTCCGGGACTCTCAAGAACGGGGAGCTGTTTTTT.

The V gene is TRBV6-5, the J gene TRBJ2-2; no reliable D call. The CDR3 runs to 15 residues. With 1 base removed from V and 1 base from J, the gap between germline ends came to 7 bases. CDR1 MNHEY and CDR2 SVGAGI come from the germline V gene. CDR3 DNA sequence: TGTGCCAGCAGTTACTGGGCGGTGAACACCGGGGAGCTGTTTTTT. Amino acids: CASSYWAVNTGELFF.

This clonotype was detected a few times. The genes are TRBV20-1 and TRBJ1-4, with D perhaps TRBD1 (6 bases). Germline CDR1 is DFQATT and CDR2 is SNEGSKA (reference sequence). V was pared by 1 base and J by 6 bases, with 12 bases between. CDR3 length equals 14 residues. The chain's CDR3 is CSARVPGADEKLFF. The CDR3, as DNA: TGCAGTGCTAGAGTGCCGGGGGCAGATGAAAAACTGTTTTTT.

Points on this clonotype: Being one base from a much bigger clone, this may be a read error. The chain recombines TRBV7-2 with TRBJ2-2, with D unclear. The CDR3 has 12 residues. Looked up from germline, CDR1 is SGHTA and CDR2 is FQGNSA. The germline V and J ends were trimmed by 5 bases and 3 bases, with 4 bases remaining between them. In DNA, the CDR3 is TGTGCCAGCAGCGCATACACCGGGGAGCTGTTTTTT. Translated, it gives CASSAYTGELFF.

In its sample, this clonotype was seen a few times. The V call is TRBV18, the J call TRBJ1-2; unclear D gene. Germline CDR1 and CDR2: KGHSH and LQKENI. Trimming shortened V by 3 bases and J by 5 bases, and 10 bases separated the two germline ends. The CDR3 totals 13 residues. This chain's CDR3 is CASSPGPEYGYTF. CDR3 in DNA: TGTGCCAGCTCACCGGGCCCGGAATATGGCTACACCTTC.

This clonotype was seen only a few times. The V call is TRBV6-5, the J call TRBJ1-5; D gene uncertain. Germline CDR1 MNHEY, CDR2 SVGAGI. The CDR3 sequence is 14 residues long. Trimming shortened V by 8 bases and J by 3 bases, and 14 bases separated the two germline ends. CDR3 DNA: TGTGCCAGCTCGGGCAGAAATTCCAATCAGCCCCAGCATTTT. Translation: CASSGRNSNQPQHF.

This clonotype was seen a few times. The chain joins TRBV13 to TRBJ2-1; 7 bases match TRBD2. With 1 base clipped from V and 5 bases from J, the junction kept 8 bases outside the gene matches. CDR1 PRHDT and CDR2 FYEKMQ come from the germline V gene (reference sequence). CDR3 length: 16 amino acids. CDR3 in amino acids: CASSLEAGARDNEQFF. CDR3 DNA sequence: TGTGCCAGCAGCTTAGAGGCGGGAGCCCGGGACAATGAGCAGTTCTTC. Combining the CDR3 with reference TRBV13 and TRBJ2-1 gives the whole variable domain AAGVIQSPRHLIKEKRETATLKCYPIPRHDTVYWYQQGPGQDPQFLISFYEKMQSDKGSIPDRFSAQQFSDYHSELNMSSLELGDSALYFCASSLEAGARDNEQFFGPGTRLTVL.

The rearrangement joins TRBV12-3 or TRBV12-4 to TRBJ2-7; 15 nucleotides line up with TRBD2. Unmatched junction bases numbered 13, after V lost 6 bases and J lost 4 bases. The CDR3 runs to 18 residues. The CDR3 DNA follows: TGTGCCAGCAGCTCCTTCGTAGGACTAGCGGGAGGGTTGTACGAGCAGTACTTC. This codes for CASSSFVGLAGGLYEQYF.

The V and J genes are TRBV28 and TRBJ2-2; D may be TRBD1 (5 bases). The germline V gene has CDR1 MDHEN and CDR2 SYDVKM. The CDR3 has 14 amino acids. CDR3 region: CAILDRPNTGELFF. CDR3 coding DNA: TGTGCTATACTCGACAGACCGAACACCGGGGAGCTGTTTTTT.

This clonotype was seen repeatedly, ten times or more. CDR3 in amino acids: CASSLDQSSYNEQFF. Here the CDR3 DNA reads TGTGCCAGCAGCCTCGACCAGAGCTCCTACAATGAGCAGTTCTTC. The chain joins TRBV11-3 to TRBJ2-1; the D is unclear. This CDR3 has 15 amino acids. V dropped 5 bases and J dropped 0 bases, with 11 bases sitting between them. Germline lookup yields CDR1 SGHNT and CDR2 YENEEA.

V gene TRBV12-5 combines with J gene TRBJ1-3; D is ambiguous. This CDR3 comprises 13 residues. CDR1 and CDR2 from the germline V gene are LGHNT and FRNRAP. Trimming removed 1 base at V and 4 bases at J, with 5 bases between. For the CDR3, the DNA is TGTGCTAGTGGTTTGGGAAACGGAAACACCATATATTTT. Residues: CASGLGNGNTIYF.

The V call is TRBV12-3 or TRBV12-4, the J call TRBJ2-2, with D uncertain. Trimming cost V 7 bases and J 5 bases, with 11 bases left between them. The CDR3 length is 13 residues. CDR3 amino acids: CASMTAGTGELFF. CDR3 coding DNA: TGTGCCAGCATGACCGCCGGAACCGGGGAGCTGTTTTTT.

This clonotype was seen only a few times. V and J are TRBV20-1 and TRBJ2-3; 10 nucleotides agree with TRBD2. The CDR3 contains 17 residues. In germline, CDR1 is DFQATT, CDR2 SNEGSKA (reference sequence). V shed 0 bases and J 6 bases; nucleotides not matched to a gene: 12. The CDR3 DNA reads TGCAGTGCTAGAGATTTGGGTAGCGGGGGGTACTGGGATACGCAGTATTTT. Its translation is CSARDLGSGGYWDTQYF.

V and J are TRBV19 and TRBJ1-5; no definite D call. The CDR3 is made up of 13 amino acids. V lost 7 bases, J lost 4 bases, and 11 bases lay in between. CDR1 is LNHDA, CDR2 SQIVND, per germline (reference sequence). This CDR3 reads CASNPAQNQPQHF. The CDR3 bases are TGTGCCAGTAATCCGGCACAAAATCAGCCCCAGCATTTT.

In its sample, this clonotype was seen a few times. The CDR3 sequence: CAWGQGAKETQYF. As DNA, the CDR3 is TGTGCCTGGGGACAGGGGGCTAAAGAGACCCAGTACTTC. The V and J genes are TRBV30 and TRBJ2-5, with 11 positions matching TRBD1. Germline V lookup: CDR1 GTSNPN, CDR2 SVGIG (reference sequence). V lost 5 bases to trimming and J lost 3 bases; unmatched junction nucleotides: 2. The CDR3 loop spans 13 amino acids.